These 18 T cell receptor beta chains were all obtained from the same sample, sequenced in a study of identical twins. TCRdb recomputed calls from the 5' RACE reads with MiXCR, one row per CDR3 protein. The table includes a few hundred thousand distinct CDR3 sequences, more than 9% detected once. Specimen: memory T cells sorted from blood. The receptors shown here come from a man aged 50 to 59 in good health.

The CDR3 loop is CASSPGRRHNEQFF. Written as DNA, the CDR3 is TGTGCCAGCAGCCCGGGACGGAGACACAATGAGCAGTTCTTC. The V call is TRBV7-2, the J call TRBJ2-1; D tentatively fits TRBD1 or TRBD2 (5 bases each). Germline CDR1 SGHTA, CDR2 FQGNSA. The length of the CDR3 is 14 residues. Trimming stripped 5 bases from V and 5 bases from J, with 13 bases between.

For the CDR3, the DNA is TGTGCCAGCAGCCAAGGATGGGGCGGCACAGATACGCAGTATTTT. This gives the protein CASSQGWGGTDTQYF. The chain couples TRBV3-1 to TRBJ2-3; D might be TRBD1 (5 bases). The V gene's germline CDR1 is LGHDT and CDR2 YNNKEL (reference sequence). This CDR3 has 15 amino acids. With 1 base removed from V and 1 base from J, the gap between germline ends came to 9 bases.

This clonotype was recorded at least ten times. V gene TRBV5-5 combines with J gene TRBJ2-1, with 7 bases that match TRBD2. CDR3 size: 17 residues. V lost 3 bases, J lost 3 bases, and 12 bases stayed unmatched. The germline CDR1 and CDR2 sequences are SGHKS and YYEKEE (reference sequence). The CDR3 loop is CASSSRRTRGDYNEQFF. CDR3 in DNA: TGTGCCAGCAGCTCGAGGCGAACTCGGGGGGACTACAATGAGCAGTTCTTC. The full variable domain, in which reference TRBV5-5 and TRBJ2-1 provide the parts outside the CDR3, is DAGVTQSPTHLIKTRGQQVTLRCSPISGHKSVSWYQQVLGQGPQFIFQYYEKEERGRGNFPDRFSARQFPNYSSELNVNALLLGDSALYLCASSSRRTRGDYNEQFFGPGTRLTVL.

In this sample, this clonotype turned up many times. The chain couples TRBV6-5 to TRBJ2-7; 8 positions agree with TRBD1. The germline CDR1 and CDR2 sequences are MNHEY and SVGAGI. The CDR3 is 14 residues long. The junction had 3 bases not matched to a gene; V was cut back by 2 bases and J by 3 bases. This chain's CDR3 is CASSYRDRYYEQYF. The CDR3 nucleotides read TGTGCCAGCAGTTACCGGGACAGGTACTACGAGCAGTACTTC.

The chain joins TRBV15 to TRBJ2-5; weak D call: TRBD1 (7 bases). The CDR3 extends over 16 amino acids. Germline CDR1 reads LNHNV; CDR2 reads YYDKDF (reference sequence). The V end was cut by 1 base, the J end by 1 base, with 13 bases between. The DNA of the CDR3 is TGTGCCACCAGCAGAGGGAGGGACAGAGCCCAAGAGACCCAGTACTTC. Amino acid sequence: CATSRGRDRAQETQYF.

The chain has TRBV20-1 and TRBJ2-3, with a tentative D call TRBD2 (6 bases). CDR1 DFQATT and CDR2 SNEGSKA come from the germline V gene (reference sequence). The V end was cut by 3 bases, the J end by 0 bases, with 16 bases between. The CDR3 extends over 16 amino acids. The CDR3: CSASPRGSGSTDTQYF. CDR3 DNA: TGCAGTGCTAGTCCCCGGGGTAGCGGCAGCACAGATACGCAGTATTTT.

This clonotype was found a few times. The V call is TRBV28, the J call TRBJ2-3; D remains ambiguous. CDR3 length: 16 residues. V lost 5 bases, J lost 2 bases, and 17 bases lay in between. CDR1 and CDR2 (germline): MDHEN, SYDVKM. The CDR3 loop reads CASSLQYGQDTDTQYF. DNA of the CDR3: TGTGCCAGCAGTCTTCAGTATGGCCAAGACACAGATACGCAGTATTTT.

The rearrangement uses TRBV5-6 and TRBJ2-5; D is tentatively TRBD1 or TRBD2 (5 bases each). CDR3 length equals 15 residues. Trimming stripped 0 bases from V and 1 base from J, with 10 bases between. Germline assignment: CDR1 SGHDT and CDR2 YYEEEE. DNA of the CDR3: TGTGCCAGCAGCTTGGACAAGGGGAGCCAAGAGACCCAGTACTTC. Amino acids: CASSLDKGSQETQYF.

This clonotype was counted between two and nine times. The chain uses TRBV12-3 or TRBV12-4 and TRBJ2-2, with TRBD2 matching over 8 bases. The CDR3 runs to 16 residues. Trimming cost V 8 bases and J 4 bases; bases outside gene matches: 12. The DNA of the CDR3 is TGTGCCAGCCTGGCTAGCGGGTTGGCGGGCACCGGGGAGCTGTTTTTT. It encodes CASLASGLAGTGELFF.

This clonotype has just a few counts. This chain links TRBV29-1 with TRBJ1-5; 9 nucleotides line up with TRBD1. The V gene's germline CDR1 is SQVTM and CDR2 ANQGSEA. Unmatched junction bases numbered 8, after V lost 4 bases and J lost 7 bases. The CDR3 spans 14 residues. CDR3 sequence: CSVASGTGKQPQHF. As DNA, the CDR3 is TGCAGCGTTGCGTCTGGGACAGGGAAGCAGCCCCAGCATTTT.

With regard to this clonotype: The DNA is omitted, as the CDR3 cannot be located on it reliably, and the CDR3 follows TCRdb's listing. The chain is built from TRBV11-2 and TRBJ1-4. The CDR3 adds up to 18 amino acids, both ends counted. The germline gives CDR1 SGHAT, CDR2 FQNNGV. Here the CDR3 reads CASSLFALAATNEKLFFF.

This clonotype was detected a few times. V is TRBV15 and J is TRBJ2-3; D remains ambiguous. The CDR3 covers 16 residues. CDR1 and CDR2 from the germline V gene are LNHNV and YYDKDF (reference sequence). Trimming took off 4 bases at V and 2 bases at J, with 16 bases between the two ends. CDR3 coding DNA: TGTGCCACCAGCATAAAAAAAGTAAGCTTCACAGATACGCAGTATTTT. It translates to CATSIKKVSFTDTQYF. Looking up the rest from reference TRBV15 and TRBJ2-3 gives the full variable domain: DAMVIQNPRYQVTQFGKPVTLSCSQTLNHNVMYWYQQKSSQAPKLLFHYYDKDFNNEADTPDNFQSRRPNTSFCFLDIRSPGLGDTAMYLCATSIKKVSFTDTQYFGPGTRLTVL.

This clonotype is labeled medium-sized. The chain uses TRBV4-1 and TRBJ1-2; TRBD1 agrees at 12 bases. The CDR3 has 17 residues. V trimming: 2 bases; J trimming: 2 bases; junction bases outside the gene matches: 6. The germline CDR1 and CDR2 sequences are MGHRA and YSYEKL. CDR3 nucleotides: TGCGCCAGCAGCCAACTAACCGGGACAGGGGGCAACTATGGCTACACCTTC. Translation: CASSQLTGTGGNYGYTF.

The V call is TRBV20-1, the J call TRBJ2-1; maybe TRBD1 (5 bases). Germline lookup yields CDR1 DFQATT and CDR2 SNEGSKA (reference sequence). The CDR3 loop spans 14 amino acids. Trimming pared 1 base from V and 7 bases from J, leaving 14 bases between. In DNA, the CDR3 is TGCAGTGCTAGAGCAGGCGACAGAGGTAATGAGCAGTTCTTC. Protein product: CSARAGDRGNEQFF.

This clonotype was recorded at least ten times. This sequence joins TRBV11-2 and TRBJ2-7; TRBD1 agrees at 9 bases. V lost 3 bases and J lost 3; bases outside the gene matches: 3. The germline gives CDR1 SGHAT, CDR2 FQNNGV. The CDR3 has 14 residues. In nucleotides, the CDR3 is TGTGCCAGCAGCTTCGCGACAGGGGGCTACGAGCAGTACTTC. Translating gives CASSFATGGYEQYF.

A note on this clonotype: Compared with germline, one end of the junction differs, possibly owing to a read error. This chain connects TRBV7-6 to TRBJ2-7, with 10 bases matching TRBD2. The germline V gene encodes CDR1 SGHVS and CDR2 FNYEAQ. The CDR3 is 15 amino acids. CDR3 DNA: TGTGCCAGCAGCCTAGCGGGAGCGGTCACCTACGAGCAGTACTTC. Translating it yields CASSLAGAVTYEQYF.

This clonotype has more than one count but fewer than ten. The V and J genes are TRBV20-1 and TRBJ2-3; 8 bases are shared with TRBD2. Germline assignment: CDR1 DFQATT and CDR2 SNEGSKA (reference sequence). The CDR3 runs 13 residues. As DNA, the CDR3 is TGCACTGGGATAGCGGGAAGCACAGATACGCAGTATTTT. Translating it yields CTGIAGSTDTQYF.

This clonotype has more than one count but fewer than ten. CDR3 region: CASSRRGGPEQFF. CDR3 in DNA: TGTGCCAGCAGCCGCCGGGGGGGCCCGGAGCAGTTCTTC. The chain is built from TRBV7-2 and TRBJ2-1; 8 bases agree with TRBD2. The germline CDR1 and CDR2 sequences are SGHTA and FQGNSA. CDR3 length: 13 residues. Trimming removed 5 bases from V and 10 bases from J; junction bases left unmatched: 7.